Each of the 13 T cell receptor beta chains below was sequenced from the same sample in a study of T-cell memory formation after mild COVID-19. A single record per CDR3 protein comes from TCRdb applying MiXCR to the 5' RACE reads. The data show 470,000 or so distinct CDR3 sequences, 15% to 20% seen once. The source material was PBMCs or a T cell subset sorted from them (not recorded which). These receptors were taken from an adult woman who had mild COVID-19 (a few samples of this study predate the infection). Cell type and time point are not known.

The table lists this clonotype with a few counts. This sequence joins TRBV6-5 and TRBJ1-2; 10 bases are a match to TRBD1. Losses at the gene ends were 7 bases for V and 4 bases for J; bases not matched to a gene: 6. This CDR3 region has 14 residues. The V gene's germline CDR1 is MNHEY and CDR2 SVGAGI. The CDR3 DNA sequence: TGTGCCAGCAAAGGGGACAGGGGATCCTATGGCTACACCTTC. Translation: CASKGDRGSYGYTF.

There are a few counts of this clonotype. J is TRBJ2-1 and V is TRBV7-2; TRBD2 might be the D (6 bases). V gave up 1 base and J gave up 5 bases, with 18 bases separating them. Germline loops: CDR1 SGHTA, CDR2 FQGNSA. The CDR3 contains 17 residues. CDR3 sequence reads: CASSLVGTRRENNEQFF. CDR3 DNA: TGTGCCAGCAGCTTAGTTGGCACCAGACGGGAGAACAATGAGCAGTTCTTC.

This clonotype has a handful of counts. The chain uses TRBV2 and TRBJ1-1; 7 bases align to TRBD1. The germline V gene encodes CDR1 SNHLY and CDR2 FYNNEI. CDR3 size: 14 residues. The trim removed 6 bases at V and 3 bases at J, leaving 7 bases unmatched. In DNA, the CDR3 is TGTGCCAGCAGAGGGGGCAGGACGGACACTGAAGCTTTCTTT. Protein sequence: CASRGGRTDTEAFF.

This clonotype was counted only a few times. The chain is built from TRBV20-1 and TRBJ1-1; D not certain. V was clipped by 1 base and J by 1 base, with 13 bases between them. There are 15 residues in the CDR3. Germline CDR1 reads DFQATT; CDR2 reads SNEGSKA (reference sequence). The CDR3 nucleotides are TGCAGTGCTAGAGTTCGGGCAACCGAGAACACTGAAGCTTTCTTT. Protein sequence: CSARVRATENTEAFF.

The chain is built from TRBV18 and TRBJ1-1, with D possibly TRBD1 on 5 matching bases. This CDR3 is built from 16 residues. V lost 6 bases and J 2 bases, leaving 19 bases between the germline ends. CDR1 and CDR2 from the germline V gene are KGHSH and LQKENI. The CDR3 reads CASSKGRGLLNTEAFF. CDR3 coding DNA: TGTGCCAGCTCCAAAGGTAGGGGCCTCTTAAACACTGAAGCTTTCTTT.

This clonotype came up a few times. This chain joins TRBV24-1 and TRBJ2-1; D gene uncertain. Germline V gene lookup returns CDR1 KGHDR and CDR2 SFDVKD. Trimming left V 1 base short and J 6 bases short, with 3 bases between. The CDR3 length is 12 residues. CDR3 amino acids: CATSDFVNEQFF. CDR3 sequence (DNA): TGTGCCACCAGTGATTTTGTCAATGAGCAGTTCTTC.

The genes are TRBV2 and TRBJ2-1; 10 nucleotides match TRBD2. The V and J ends lost 6 bases and 2 bases, in that order; junction bases with no gene match: 7. Germline V gene lookup returns CDR1 SNHLY and CDR2 FYNNEI. The CDR3 runs to 16 residues. CDR3 sequence reads: CASRRASGSPYNEQFF. The CDR3 nucleotides are TGTGCCAGCAGGAGGGCTAGCGGGAGTCCCTACAATGAGCAGTTCTTC. The whole variable domain, filled in from reference TRBV2 and TRBJ2-1, reads EPEVTQTPSHQVTQMGQEVILRCVPISNHLYFYWYRQILGQKVEFLVSFYNNEISEKSEIFDDQFSVERPDGSNFTLKIRSTKLEDSAMYFCASRRASGSPYNEQFFGPGTRLTVL.

This clonotype was observed a few times. This chain joins TRBV20-1 and TRBJ1-2, with 7 positions matching TRBD1. After removal of 4 bases from V and 2 bases from J, the junction contained 7 bases not matched to a gene. This CDR3 is built from 14 residues. Germline V CDR1 and CDR2: DFQATT, SNEGSKA (reference sequence). This CDR3 reads CSAIRQGSNYGYTF. The DNA for the CDR3 is TGCAGTGCTATAAGACAGGGTTCAAACTATGGCTACACCTTC.

The rearrangement links TRBV6-2 or TRBV6-3 to TRBJ2-1; D might be TRBD2 (5 bases). Deletions cut 2 bases from V and 0 bases from J, with 14 bases between. Germline V gene data show CDR1 as MNHEY and CDR2 as SVGEGT. CDR3 size: 17 residues. This chain's CDR3 is CASSYDRGSSSYNEQFF. The CDR3 DNA reads as TGTGCCAGCAGTTACGACCGGGGATCCAGCTCCTACAATGAGCAGTTCTTC.

This clonotype was recorded a few times. This chain uses TRBV2 with TRBJ2-2, with 11 bases aligning to TRBD1. CDR3 length: 14 residues. In germline, CDR1 is SNHLY, CDR2 FYNNEI. J lost 3 bases, V lost 11 bases, and 5 bases had no gene match. CDR3 nucleotide sequence: TGTGCCGGACGGGGACAGGGGGACACCGGGGAGCTGTTTTTT. This sequence encodes CAGRGQGDTGELFF.

This clonotype has just a few counts. The V call is TRBV2, the J call TRBJ2-3, with D tentatively TRBD2 (6 bases). The germline V gene has CDR1 SNHLY and CDR2 FYNNEI. The CDR3 totals 15 residues. V lost 6 bases, J lost 5 bases, and 18 bases lay in between. The CDR3 coding sequence is TGTGCCAGCAGCCCCCGGCGGCGGGGTGGAGATACGCAGTATTTT. This sequence encodes CASSPRRRGGDTQYF.

The rearrangement uses TRBV7-6 and TRBJ2-7; 10 positions agree with TRBD2. The V segment lost 2 bases and the J segment 5 bases; nucleotides outside the gene matches: 3. Germline CDR1 and CDR2: SGHVS and FNYEAQ. This CDR3 contains 14 residues. The CDR3 loop is CASSLSGRVDEQYF. CDR3 nucleotide sequence: TGTGCCAGCAGCTTAAGCGGGAGGGTGGACGAGCAGTACTTC.

The chain couples TRBV15 to TRBJ2-7; TRBD1 is a possible D gene (6 bases). Germline-derived CDR1 and CDR2 are LNHNV and YYDKDF (reference sequence). CDR3 length: 14 amino acids. With 8 bases removed from V and 6 bases from J, the gap between germline ends came to 20 bases. The CDR3 protein is CATGLTGTSGEQYF. CDR3 coding DNA: TGTGCCACCGGACTGACAGGAACCTCAGGCGAGCAGTACTTC.